This record looks at one T cell receptor beta chain sequence and its context. The protocol was immunoSEQ multiplex PCR, while the TCRdb copy is restricted to in-frame clones and leaves out a portion. The table records 400,000 to 500,000 clones, roughly nine tenths of them present only once. As to treatment: some 20 received Ad26.COV2.S at low or high dose, single or two shots; a few received placebo; per-sample allocation not given. Specimen acquisition occurred on day 63 following the initial vaccine or placebo injection. The data were taken from a study of Ad26.COV2.S vaccination and SARS-CoV-2 variants. J lost 5 bases, V lost 6 bases, and 3 bases had no gene match. Germline values: CDR1 MRHNA, CDR2 SNTAGT. This CDR3 comprises 13 residues.

The source is a person between 18 and 65 years old who received the Ad26.COV2.S COVID-19 vaccine or a placebo. The material was peripheral blood, obtained in a trial of Ad26.COV2.S vaccine versus placebo. The chain joins TRBV6-4 to TRBJ1-4; TRBD1 agrees at 7 bases. CDR3 region: CASRTRGNEKLFF. CDR3 in DNA: TGTGCCAGCAGGACCAGGGGGAATGAAAAACTGTTTTTT.